This TCR beta chain derives from a study of blood T cell repertoires in COVID-19. Original analysis: Estimation of nucleated cell counts was performed using reference gene primer amplification. Clones were read by immunoSEQ multiplex PCR, and TCRdb kept only the in-frame ones, dropping some. V and J calls and clone size are copied from that table; D and trimming were computed from the DNA. The sample lists 190,000 or so clones; 80% to 90% were seen once. The germline V and J ends were trimmed by 3 bases and 9 bases, with 18 bases remaining between them. This CDR3 spans 15 amino acids. Per germline, CDR1 LGHDT and CDR2 YNNKEL (reference sequence).

The material sequenced was PBMCs or T cells enriched from blood (not recorded which). The TCR comes from a woman under 30 who had recovered from COVID-19. The chain links TRBV3-1 (or the pseudogene TRBV3-2) to TRBJ2-1; TRBD2 is a possible D gene (6 bases). In DNA form, the CDR3 reads TGTGCCAGCAGCCACACAGCGGGCCAGATGGGTGAGCAGTTCTTC. This gives the protein CASSHTAGQMGEQFF.